The clone carrying this T cell receptor (beta chain) qualifies as medium-sized. Its antigen is currently unknown. PCR used 60 Vbeta primers and 13 Jbeta primers. Sequencing was performed with immunoSEQ multiplex PCR; in TCRdb, only in-frame clones are kept and a portion is missing. The table has about 160,000 clones, about four fifths seen once. This entry belongs to a study of cytomegalovirus exposure and HLA in healthy donors. Whole-study results and caveats: When presence/absence was analysed, sequencing depth was taken to be roughly uniform across donors.

This CDR3 spans 16 amino acids. Germline V gene sequence: CDR1 SEHNR, CDR2 FQNEAQ (reference sequence). Trimming removed 6 bases from V and 6 bases from J; junction bases left unmatched: 16. Sequencing was performed on PBMCs. The receptor comes from a woman in her twenties or thirties in good health and CMV-seropositive. The rearrangement joins TRBV7-9 to TRBJ1-2; 7 nucleotides line up with TRBD1. The CDR3 sequence is CASSGERGPGVDGYTF. The CDR3 region has the DNA TGTGCCAGCAGTGGAGAAAGGGGGCCGGGCGTAGATGGCTACACCTTC.